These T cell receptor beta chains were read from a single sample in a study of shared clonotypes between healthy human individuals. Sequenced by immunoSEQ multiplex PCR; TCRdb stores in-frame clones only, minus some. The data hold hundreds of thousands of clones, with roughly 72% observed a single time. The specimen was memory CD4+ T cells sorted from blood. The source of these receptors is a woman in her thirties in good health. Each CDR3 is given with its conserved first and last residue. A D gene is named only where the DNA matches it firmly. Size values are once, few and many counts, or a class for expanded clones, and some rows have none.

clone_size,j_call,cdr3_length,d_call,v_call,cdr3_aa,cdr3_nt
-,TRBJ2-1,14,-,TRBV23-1,CASPHRLRDNEQFF,TGCGCCAGCCCACATAGACTAAGGGACAATGAGCAGTTCTTC
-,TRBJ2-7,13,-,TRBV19,CASSPGGRLEQYF,TGTGCCAGTAGTCCCGGGGGACGTCTTGAGCAGTACTTC
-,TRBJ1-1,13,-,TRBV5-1,CASSLVEGTEAFF,TGCGCCAGCAGCTTGGTAGAGGGCACTGAAGCTTTCTTT
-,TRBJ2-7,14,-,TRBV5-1,CASSLSDTGYEQYF,TGCGCCAGCAGCCTATCCGATACAGGATACGAGCAGTACTTC
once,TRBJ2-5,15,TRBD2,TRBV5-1,CASSSSGRQQETQYF,TGCGCCAGCAGCTCTAGCGGGAGGCAACAAGAGACCCAGTACTTC
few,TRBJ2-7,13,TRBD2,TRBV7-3,CASSPQREDEQYF,TGTGCCAGCAGCCCCCAGCGGGAGGACGAGCAGTACTTC
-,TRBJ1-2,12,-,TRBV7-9,CAGGAQNYGYTF,TGTGCCGGGGGGGCACAGAACTATGGCTACACCTTC
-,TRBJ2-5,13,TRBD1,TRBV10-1,CASSPGTEETQYF,TGCGCCAGCAGTCCGGGGACAGAAGAGACCCAGTACTTC
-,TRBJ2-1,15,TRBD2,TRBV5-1,CASSLLADSYNEQFF,TGCGCCAGCAGCCTACTAGCGGACTCATACAATGAGCAGTTCTTC
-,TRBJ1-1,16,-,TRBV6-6,CASSYYNRAGGTEAFF,TGTGCCAGCAGTTACTACAACAGGGCGGGCGGGACTGAAGCTTTCTTT
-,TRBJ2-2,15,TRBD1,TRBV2,CASSRTGTNTGELFF,TGTGCCAGCAGCAGGACAGGGACGAACACCGGGGAGCTGTTTTTT
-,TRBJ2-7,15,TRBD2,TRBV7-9,CASSLRRLAGEEQYF,TGTGCCAGCAGCTTACGGCGACTAGCGGGAGAAGAGCAGTACTTC
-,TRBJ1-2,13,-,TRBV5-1,CASSAAENYGYTF,TGCGCCAGCAGCGCCGCGGAGAACTATGGCTACACCTTC
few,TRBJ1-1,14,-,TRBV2,CASSEWGLRTEAFF,TGTGCCAGCAGTGAATGGGGTCTTCGCACTGAAGCTTTCTTT
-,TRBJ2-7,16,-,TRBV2,CASSPQLAGVVHEQYF,TGTGCCAGCAGTCCCCAACTGGCAGGGGTTGTCCACGAGCAGTACTTC
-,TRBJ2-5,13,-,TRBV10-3,CAIRGQDQETQYF,TGTGCCATCAGAGGACAAGACCAAGAGACCCAGTACTTC
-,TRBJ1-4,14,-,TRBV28,CASRRTGMGEKLFF,TGTGCCAGCAGAAGAACAGGGATGGGTGAAAAACTGTTTTTT
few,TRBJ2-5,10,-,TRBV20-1,CSASLETQYF,TGCAGTGCTAGTTTGGAGACCCAGTACTTC
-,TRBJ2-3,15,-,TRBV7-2,CASSPGLLNTDTQYF,TGTGCCAGCAGCCCAGGACTCCTAAACACAGATACGCAGTATTTT
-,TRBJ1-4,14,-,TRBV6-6,CASSYGGADEKLFF,TGTGCCAGCAGTTACGGGGGGGCAGACGAAAAACTGTTTTTT
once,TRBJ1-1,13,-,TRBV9,CASSVQGHTEAFF,TGTGCCAGCAGCGTTCAGGGCCACACTGAAGCTTTCTTT
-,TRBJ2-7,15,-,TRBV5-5,CASSAMGGSSYEQYF,TGTGCCAGCAGCGCGATGGGCGGTTCCTCCTACGAGCAGTACTTC
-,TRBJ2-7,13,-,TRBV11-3,CASSLDGGYEQYF,TGTGCCAGCAGCTTAGATGGGGGCTACGAGCAGTACTTC
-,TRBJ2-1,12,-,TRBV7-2,CASSLVDNEQFF,TGTGCCAGCAGCTTAGTGGACAATGAGCAGTTCTTC
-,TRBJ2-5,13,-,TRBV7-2,CASSLAVAETQYF,TGTGCCAGCAGCTTAGCAGTAGCGGAGACCCAGTACTTC
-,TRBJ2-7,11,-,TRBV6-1,CASSEGALQYF,TGTGCCAGCAGTGAAGGGGCCTTGCAGTACTTC
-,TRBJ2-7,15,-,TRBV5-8,CASSLTGRGTYEQYF,TGTGCCAGCAGCTTGACGGGACGGGGAACCTACGAGCAGTACTTC
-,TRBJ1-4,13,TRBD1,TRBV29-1,CSVRQGPNEKLFF,TGCAGCGTTCGACAGGGACCTAATGAAAAACTGTTTTTT
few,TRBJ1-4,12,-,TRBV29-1,CSVLPGNEKLFF,TGCAGCGTCCTTCCGGGTAATGAAAAACTGTTTTTT
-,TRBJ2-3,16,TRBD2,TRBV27,CASSLYSGRRTDTQYF,TGTGCCAGCAGTTTGTATAGCGGGAGAAGGACAGATACGCAGTATTTT
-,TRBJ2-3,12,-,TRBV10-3,CAISEGGDTQYF,TGTGCCATCAGTGAGGGGGGGGATACGCAGTATTTT
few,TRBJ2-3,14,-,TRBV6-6,CASSSGDGTDTQYF,TGTGCCAGCAGTTCGGGGGACGGCACAGATACGCAGTATTTT
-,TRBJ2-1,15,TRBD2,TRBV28,CASSLSGLVYNEQFF,TGTGCCAGCAGTTTATCGGGACTAGTCTACAATGAGCAGTTCTTC
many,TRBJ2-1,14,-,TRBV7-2,CASSLSSSYNEQFF,TGTGCCAGCAGCTTAAGCTCATCCTACAATGAGCAGTTCTTC
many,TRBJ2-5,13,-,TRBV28,CASSLKGGETQYF,TGTGCCAGCAGTTTAAAGGGAGGAGAGACCCAGTACTTC
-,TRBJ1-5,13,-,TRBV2,CASSTVSNQPQHF,TGTGCCAGCAGTACAGTTAGCAATCAGCCCCAGCATTTT
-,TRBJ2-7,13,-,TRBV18,CASSGGRYYEQYF,TGTGCCAGCTCGGGGGGGCGGTACTACGAGCAGTACTTC
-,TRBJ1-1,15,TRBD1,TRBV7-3,CASSPRQGPNTEAFF,TGTGCCAGCAGCCCCCGACAGGGCCCGAACACTGAAGCTTTCTTT
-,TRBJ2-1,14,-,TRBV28,CASTRRRSYNEQFF,TGTGCCAGTACCCGGCGGCGCTCCTACAATGAGCAGTTCTTC
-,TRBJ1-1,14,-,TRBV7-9,CASSWGALNTEAFF,TGTGCCAGCAGCTGGGGGGCGTTGAACACTGAAGCTTTCTTT
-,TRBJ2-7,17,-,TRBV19,CASSIDPPSGYSYEQYF,TGTGCCAGTAGTATAGATCCACCCAGCGGGTATTCCTACGAGCAGTACTTC
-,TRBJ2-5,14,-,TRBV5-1,CASSLAGPGETQYF,TGCGCCAGCAGCTTGGCGGGCCCGGGGGAGACCCAGTACTTC
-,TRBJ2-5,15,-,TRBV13,CASSLLRATRGPPNF,TGTGCCAGCAGCTTATTAAGGGCGACGCGGGGCCCCCCAAACTTC
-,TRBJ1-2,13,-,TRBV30,CAWSVLGNYGYTF,TGTGCCTGGAGTGTACTGGGGAACTATGGCTACACCTTC
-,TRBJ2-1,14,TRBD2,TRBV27,CASSRAGGYNEQFF,TGTGCCAGCAGTAGAGCGGGAGGGTACAATGAGCAGTTCTTC
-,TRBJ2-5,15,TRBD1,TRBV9,CASSVQQGLQETQYF,TGTGCCAGCAGCGTTCAACAGGGGTTACAAGAGACCCAGTACTTC
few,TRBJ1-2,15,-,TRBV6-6,CASSYEGGIGYGYTF,TGTGCCAGCAGTTACGAGGGGGGCATCGGCTATGGCTACACCTTC
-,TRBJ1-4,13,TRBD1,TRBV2,CASSEAGGEKLFF,TGTGCCAGCAGTGAAGCAGGGGGCGAAAAACTGTTTTTT
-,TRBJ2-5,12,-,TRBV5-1,CASSLEASYQYF,TGCGCCAGCAGCTTGGAGGCTAGTTACCAGTACTTC
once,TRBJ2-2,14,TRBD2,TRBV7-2,CASSSWGGAGELFF,TGTGCCAGCAGCTCGTGGGGGGGAGCCGGGGAGCTGTTTTTT
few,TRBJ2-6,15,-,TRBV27,CASRDDYSGANVLTF,TGTGCCAGCAGGGATGACTACTCTGGGGCCAACGTCCTGACTTTC
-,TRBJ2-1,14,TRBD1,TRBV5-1,CASSLGTGGDEQFF,TGCGCCAGCAGCTTGGGAACAGGGGGCGATGAGCAGTTCTTC